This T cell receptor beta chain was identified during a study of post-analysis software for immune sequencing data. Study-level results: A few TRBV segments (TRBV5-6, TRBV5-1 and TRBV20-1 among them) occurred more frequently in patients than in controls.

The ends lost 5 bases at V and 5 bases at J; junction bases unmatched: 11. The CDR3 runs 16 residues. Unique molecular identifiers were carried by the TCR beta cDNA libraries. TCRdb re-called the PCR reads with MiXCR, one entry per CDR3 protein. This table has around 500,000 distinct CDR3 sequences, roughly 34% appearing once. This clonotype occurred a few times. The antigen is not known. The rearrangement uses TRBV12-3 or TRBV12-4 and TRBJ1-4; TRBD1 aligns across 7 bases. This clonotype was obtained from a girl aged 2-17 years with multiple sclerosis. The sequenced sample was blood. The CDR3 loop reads CASSPSTGSRNEKLFF. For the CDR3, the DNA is TGTGCCAGCAGTCCCTCGACAGGGTCGCGGAATGAAAAACTGTTTTTT.